This TCR beta chain is drawn from a study of radiation and T cells in renal cell carcinoma. Notes on this clone: Its antigen remains unidentified.

Time point denoted: baseline pretreatment blood. Treatment of the sample: 15 Gy SBRT to primary tumor, nephrectomy 4 weeks later. The CDR3 is 15 amino acids. Germline values: CDR1 LNHDA, CDR2 SQIVND (reference sequence). V dropped 5 bases and J dropped 2; count of bases not matched to a gene: 4. Libraries were prepared by immunoSEQ multiplex PCR; TCRdb keeps only in-frame clonotypes and omits some of them. The table records 150,000 or so clones, 70% to 90% of them present only once. Study conclusions and caveats: In blood, top tumor clones expanded by 2 weeks, shrinking by 4.

Sequenced material: blood, taken from a patient whose treatment included radiotherapy and nephrectomy. The chain employs TRBV19 and TRBJ2-1; 9 positions agree with TRBD1. The source of this sequence is a woman aged 45-59 years with renal cell carcinoma. The CDR3 sequence is CASSPQGATYNEQFF. The CDR3 bases are TGTGCCAGTAGTCCACAGGGGGCGACCTACAATGAGCAGTTCTTC.